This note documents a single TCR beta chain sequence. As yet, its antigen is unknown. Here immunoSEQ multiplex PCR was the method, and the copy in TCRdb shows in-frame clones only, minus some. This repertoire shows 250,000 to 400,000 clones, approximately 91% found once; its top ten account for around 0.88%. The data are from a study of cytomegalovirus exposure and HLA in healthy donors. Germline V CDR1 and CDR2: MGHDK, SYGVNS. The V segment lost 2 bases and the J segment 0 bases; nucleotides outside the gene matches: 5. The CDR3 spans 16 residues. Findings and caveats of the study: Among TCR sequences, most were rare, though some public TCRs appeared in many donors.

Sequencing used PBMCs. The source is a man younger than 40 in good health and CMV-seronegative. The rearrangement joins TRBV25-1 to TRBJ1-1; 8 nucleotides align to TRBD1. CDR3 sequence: CASSEGTGFMNTEAFF. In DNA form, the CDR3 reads TGTGCCAGCAGTGAAGGGACAGGCTTCATGAACACTGAAGCTTTCTTT.